Each of the 13 T cell receptor beta chains below was sequenced from the same sample in a study of cytomegalovirus exposure and HLA in healthy donors (TCRdb year 2017). Receptors were amplified or captured by the immunoSEQ multiplex PCR assay. For the multiplex PCR, a mixture combining 60 forward primers for TCR Vbeta segments and 13 reverse primers for TCR Jbeta segments was used. TCRdb holds this immuneACCESS table with in-frame rearrangements only. Some clones are missing; in checked studies, unresolved V genes explain under half, and the rest has no known cause. For this sample there are about 190,000 clones; roughly three quarters appear just once. The top ten hold 1.6% of the sample. Sequencing was done on a sample of PBMCs. These receptors were obtained from a woman aged 18-29 years in good health and CMV-seronegative.

This clone was seen more than once but under ten times. The J gene is TRBJ1-2, the V gene TRBV7-3, with D possibly TRBD1 on 5 matching bases. Germline V CDR1 and CDR2: SGHTA, FQGTGA. This CDR3 region has 13 residues. Trimming shortened V by 0 bases and J by 8 bases, and 10 bases separated the two germline ends. Here the CDR3 DNA reads TGTGCCAGCAGCTTAACGGGGGGTCAAGGCTACACCTTC. It yields the protein CASSLTGGQGYTF.

The chain has TRBV2 and TRBJ2-1; D ambiguous. The CDR3 runs 12 residues. V lost 2 bases to trimming and J lost 8 bases, with 7 bases between them. CDR1 SNHLY and CDR2 FYNNEI come from the germline V gene. Here the CDR3 reads CASSEQYDEQFF. CDR3 coding DNA: TGTGCCAGCAGTGAACAGTATGATGAGCAGTTCTTC.

The gene calls are TRBV10-1 and TRBJ1-5, with D unresolved. Per germline, CDR1 WNHNN and CDR2 SYGVQD (reference sequence). CDR3 length equals 13 residues. V shed 4 bases and J shed 6 bases, with 10 bases lying between them. The DNA for the CDR3 is TGCGCCAGCAGTGCGGGAGAGGGTCAGCCCCAGCATTTT. This gives the protein CASSAGEGQPQHF.

V usage is TRBV6-5 and J usage is TRBJ1-1; possibly TRBD1 for D (5 bases). V dropped 0 bases and J dropped 4 bases, with 12 bases sitting between them. CDR1 is MNHEY, CDR2 SVGAGI, per germline. The length of the CDR3 is 15 residues. The CDR3 here is CASSYSGGLRTEAFF. The CDR3 DNA follows: TGTGCCAGCAGTTACTCCGGGGGACTGCGCACTGAAGCTTTCTTT.

J is TRBJ2-3 and V is TRBV28, with D perhaps TRBD2 (5 bases). Germline V gene sequence: CDR1 MDHEN, CDR2 SYDVKM. This CDR3 comprises 12 residues. V lost 6 bases to trimming and J lost 6 bases, with 10 bases between them. CDR3: CASRAALDTQYF. The DNA for the CDR3 is TGTGCCAGCAGAGCGGCCCTGGATACGCAGTATTTT.

The chain employs TRBV6-5 and TRBJ2-1, with a tentative D call TRBD2 (5 bases). The CDR3 loop spans 13 amino acids. The V gene lost 6 bases and the J gene lost 4 bases, with 10 bases spanning the gap. Germline CDR1 MNHEY, CDR2 SVGAGI. The CDR3 nucleotides read TGTGCCAGCAGGAGGGCATTGTACAATGAGCAGTTCTTC. Amino acid sequence: CASRRALYNEQFF.

The chain carries TRBV6-1 and TRBJ1-2; TRBD1 matches 7 bases. Per germline, CDR1 MNHNS and CDR2 SASEGT. CDR3 length: 14 amino acids. V trimming: 6 bases; J trimming: 2 bases; junction bases outside the gene matches: 6. CDR3 in amino acids: CASRPRGQNYGYTF. In DNA, the CDR3 is TGTGCCAGCAGGCCCCGGGGACAGAACTATGGCTACACCTTC.

The chain carries TRBV15 and TRBJ1-1; perhaps TRBD1 as D (5 bases). V gave up 3 bases and J gave up 4 bases, with 15 bases separating them. CDR3 size: 15 residues. Per the germline V gene, CDR1 is LNHNV and CDR2 is YYDKDF (reference sequence). CDR3 bases: TGTGCCACCAGCAGGCCGGAGGGGCAGGGCACTGAAGCTTTCTTT. It codes for CATSRPEGQGTEAFF.

This clone has a single count. This chain links TRBV30 with TRBJ1-6, with TRBD1 identical over 7 bases. Germline CDR1 GTSNPN, CDR2 SVGIG (reference sequence). V shed 0 bases and J 10 bases; nucleotides not matched to a gene: 9. This CDR3 is 15 amino acids long. This CDR3 reads CAWSVRQGIWSPLHF. As DNA, the CDR3 is TGTGCCTGGAGTGTGAGACAGGGTATTTGGTCACCCCTCCACTTT.

The chain has TRBV28 and TRBJ1-2; D gene uncertain. This CDR3 is built from 14 residues. V lost 3 bases and J lost 4, with 12 bases in between. Germline loops: CDR1 MDHEN, CDR2 SYDVKM. The CDR3 nucleotides read TGTGCCAGCAGTTTGAGATCAGGATCCTATGGCTACACCTTC. Amino acid sequence: CASSLRSGSYGYTF.

This clone has just a few counts. The V gene is TRBV5-1, the J gene TRBJ1-6, with 9 bases aligning to TRBD1. V shed 4 bases, J shed 6 bases, and the junction held 5 bases outside the gene matches. This CDR3 has 15 residues. In germline, CDR1 is SGHRS, CDR2 YFSETQ. CDR3 nucleotides: TGCGCCAGCAGCACCGGGACAGGGCGTAATTCACCCCTCCACTTT. It specifies CASSTGTGRNSPLHF.

This sequence joins TRBV5-4 and TRBJ1-1, with TRBD1 as a possible D gene (6 bases). The CDR3 is 14 residues long. Trimming shortened V by 4 bases and J by 1 base, and 11 bases separated the two germline ends. CDR1 and CDR2 from the germline V gene are SGHNT and YYREEE (reference sequence). Here the CDR3 reads CASSQGHQNTEAFF. The CDR3 nucleotides are TGTGCCAGCAGCCAGGGACACCAGAACACTGAAGCTTTCTTT. Looking up the rest from reference TRBV5-4 and TRBJ1-1 gives the full variable domain: ETGVTQSPTHLIKTRGQQVTLRCSSQSGHNTVSWYQQALGQGPQFIFQYYREEENGRGNFPPRFSGLQFPNYSSELNVNALELDDSALYLCASSQGHQNTEAFFGQGTRLTVV.

J is TRBJ2-7 and V is TRBV28; no definite D call. Trimming took 3 bases from V and 3 from J, leaving 15 bases between them. The germline CDR1 and CDR2 sequences are MDHEN and SYDVKM. This CDR3 comprises 15 residues. CDR3 sequence (DNA): TGTGCCAGCAGTTTTCAGCGTGGCAGATTCTACGAGCAGTACTTC. The encoded protein is CASSFQRGRFYEQYF.